This is a list of T cell receptor beta chains from one sample in a study of blood T cell repertoires in COVID-19. Method: immunoSEQ multiplex PCR; TCRdb's copy keeps in-frame clones and lacks some. The sample gives some 280,000 clones, roughly nine tenths of which show up once; 0.85% to 0.95% is in the top ten. Specimen: peripheral blood. Receptor source: a woman between 40 and 55 years old who had recovered from COVID-19. The CDR3 runs from the conserved cysteine through the conserved F or W. D genes are given only for firm matches. Only some rows state a clone size, as once, few, many or a class for expanded clones.

j_gene	d_gene	abundance	v_gene	CDR3aa	CDR3nt
TRBJ2-5	TRBD2	-	TRBV7-2	CASSSGGLGSGETQYF	TGTGCCAGCAGCTCGGGAGGACTAGGGTCTGGGGAGACCCAGTACTTC
TRBJ2-6	TRBD1	-	TRBV10-3	CAISPGQAGANVLTF	TGTGCCATCAGCCCAGGACAGGCTGGGGCCAACGTCCTGACTTTC
TRBJ2-2	-	-	TRBV12-5	CASGLARTGELFF	TGTGCTAGTGGGCTAGCGAGGACCGGGGAGCTGTTTTTT
TRBJ1-6	-	once	TRBV27	CASSSWIGGSPLHF	TGTGCCAGCAGTTCTTGGATCGGGGGTTCACCCCTCCACTTT
TRBJ2-2	TRBD2	-	TRBV30	CAWSVPSGSLRTGELFF	TGTGCCTGGAGTGTACCGAGCGGGAGTCTTAGGACCGGGGAGCTGTTTTTT
TRBJ1-5	-	-	TRBV19	CASSAGGSNQPQHF	TGTGCCAGTAGTGCGGGGGGCAGCAATCAGCCCCAGCATTTT
TRBJ2-1	TRBD2	-	TRBV6-6	CASSYGGGWNEQFF	TGTGCCAGCAGTTATGGGGGAGGGTGGAATGAGCAGTTCTTC
TRBJ2-1	TRBD1	once	TRBV2	CASRKAGQGYNEQFF	TGTGCCAGCAGGAAGGCGGGACAGGGCTACAATGAGCAGTTCTTC
TRBJ2-5	TRBD1	-	TRBV29-1	CSVEGTGYQETQYF	TGCAGCGTTGAAGGGACAGGGTACCAAGAGACCCAGTACTTC
TRBJ2-7	-	-	TRBV11-2	CASSLDHGNEQYF	TGTGCCAGCAGCTTAGATCACGGGAACGAGCAGTACTTC
TRBJ1-1	-	-	TRBV6-5	CASSYDGDEAFF	TGTGCCAGCAGTTATGACGGGGATGAAGCTTTCTTT
TRBJ2-2	-	-	TRBV19	CASSPQQVTNTGELFF	TGTGCCAGTAGTCCTCAACAGGTGACGAACACCGGGGAGCTGTTTTTT
TRBJ2-7	-	-	TRBV3-1/TRBV3-2	CASSQAVSYEQYF	TGTGCCAGCAGCCAAGCAGTTTCCTACGAGCAGTACTTC
TRBJ1-4	-	-	TRBV2	CASSAERNEKLFF	TGTGCCAGCAGTGCCGAGCGTAATGAAAAACTGTTTTTT
TRBJ2-3	TRBD1	-	TRBV2	CASSEPEGTGDTDTQYF	TGTGCCAGCAGTGAACCCGAAGGGACAGGGGACACAGATACGCAGTATTTT
TRBJ2-3	-	-	TRBV3-1/TRBV3-2	CASSPRTYTDTQYF	TGTGCCAGCAGCCCCCGAACCTACACAGATACGCAGTATTTT
TRBJ2-1	TRBD2	-	TRBV5-6	CASSLGREVYNEQFF	TGTGCCAGCAGCTTGGGGCGGGAGGTCTACAATGAGCAGTTCTTC
TRBJ2-7	-	once	TRBV29-1	CSVVGDNPSYEQYF	TGCAGCGTTGTAGGGGACAACCCCTCCTACGAGCAGTACTTC
TRBJ1-4	TRBD1	once	TRBV18	CASSSTTGLGEKLFF	TGTGCCAGCTCATCAACGACAGGGTTAGGAGAAAAACTGTTTTTT
TRBJ2-5	-	-	TRBV30	CAWSGDSVETQYF	TGTGCCTGGAGTGGCGACTCCGTGGAGACCCAGTACTTC
TRBJ2-7	-	-	TRBV6-2/TRBV6-3	CASSYQTGEQYF	TGTGCCAGCAGTTACCAGACTGGCGAGCAGTACTTC
TRBJ2-2	TRBD1	once	TRBV6-5	CASRGQGVNTGELFF	TGTGCCAGCAGGGGCCAGGGGGTGAACACCGGGGAGCTGTTTTTT
TRBJ2-1	TRBD1	-	TRBV27	CASLKDRVSNEQFF	TGTGCCAGCCTGAAGGACAGGGTGAGCAATGAGCAGTTCTTC
TRBJ2-3	-	-	TRBV27	CASSSLRSDTQYF	TGTGCCAGCAGTTCCCTTCGGTCAGATACGCAGTATTTT
TRBJ2-7	TRBD1	-	TRBV13	CASSSTGTGDGEQYF	TGTGCCAGCAGCAGCACCGGGACAGGGGACGGCGAGCAGTACTTC
TRBJ2-2	TRBD1	-	TRBV19	CATRQGWNTGELFF	TGTGCCACCCGACAGGGATGGAACACCGGGGAGCTGTTTTTT
TRBJ1-6	-	-	TRBV27	CASSPRPGDYNSPLHF	TGTGCCAGCAGTCCTCGGCCAGGGGATTATAATTCACCCCTCCACTTT
TRBJ2-3	-	-	TRBV12-3/TRBV12-4	CASTSSTDTQYF	TGTGCCAGCACCTCTAGCACAGATACGCAGTATTTT
TRBJ2-1	-	-	TRBV18	CASSPRIEELEQFF	TGTGCCAGCTCACCACGGATCGAGGAACTCGAGCAGTTCTTC
TRBJ2-1	-	-	TRBV19	CASERSSYNEQFF	TGTGCCAGCGAAAGGAGCTCCTACAATGAGCAGTTCTTC
TRBJ2-1	-	-	TRBV24-1	CATSDLSSDHNEQFF	TGTGCCACCAGTGATTTGTCTAGCGACCACAATGAGCAGTTCTTC
TRBJ2-3	-	-	TRBV19	CASSTNPMAYTDTQYF	TGTGCCAGTAGTACGAACCCCATGGCATACACAGATACGCAGTATTTT
TRBJ1-4	TRBD1	-	TRBV12-3/TRBV12-4	CASSDRADEKLFF	TGTGCCAGCAGCGACAGGGCTGATGAAAAACTGTTTTTT
TRBJ2-1	TRBD2	-	TRBV3-1/TRBV3-2	CASSQDRLAGGDNEQFF	TGTGCCAGCAGCCAGGATAGACTAGCGGGGGGGGACAATGAGCAGTTCTTC
TRBJ2-1	TRBD2	-	TRBV5-3	CARSIQREGHNEQFF	TGTGCCAGAAGCATTCAGCGGGAGGGCCACAATGAGCAGTTCTTC
TRBJ1-1	-	-	TRBV5-1	CASSLVAGSAEAFF	TGCGCCAGCAGCTTGGTGGCAGGATCGGCTGAAGCTTTCTTT
TRBJ1-1	TRBD1	-	TRBV5-6	CASVQWDRDNTEAFF	TGTGCCAGCGTGCAATGGGACAGAGACAACACTGAAGCTTTCTTT
TRBJ2-3	TRBD2	-	TRBV5-1	CASNTGLAVYTDTQYF	TGCGCCAGCAACACGGGACTAGCGGTATACACAGATACGCAGTATTTT
TRBJ1-5	-	-	TRBV5-1	CASSSGGADNQPQHF	TGCGCCAGCAGCTCTGGAGGGGCCGACAATCAGCCCCAGCATTTT
TRBJ2-3	TRBD1	-	TRBV13	CASSDLGQALTDTQYF	TGTGCCAGCAGCGACCTCGGACAGGCGCTCACAGATACGCAGTATTTT
TRBJ1-3	TRBD1	-	TRBV18	CASSQPGTGAGNTIYF	TGTGCCAGCTCACAACCCGGGACAGGCGCTGGAAACACCATATATTTT
TRBJ1-1	-	-	TRBV28	CASSEGGGTEAFF	TGTGCCAGCAGTGAGGGGGGGGGAACTGAAGCTTTCTTT
TRBJ2-7	TRBD1	-	TRBV5-4	CASSVTSGQVDEQYF	TGTGCCAGCAGCGTCACATCCGGACAGGTCGACGAGCAGTACTTC
TRBJ2-5	TRBD1	-	TRBV24-1	CATSDFGQGSGETQYF	TGTGCCACCAGTGATTTCGGACAGGGCAGTGGGGAGACCCAGTACTTC
TRBJ2-3	TRBD2	few	TRBV7-8	CASSLSGLVSDTQYF	TGTGCCAGCAGCTTATCTGGACTAGTCTCAGATACGCAGTATTTT
TRBJ1-1	-	-	TRBV19	CATQTAMNTEAFF	TGTGCCACCCAGACAGCCATGAACACTGAAGCTTTCTTT
TRBJ1-2	-	-	TRBV4-2	CASSLGHFYGYTF	TGTGCCAGCAGCCTAGGACACTTCTATGGCTACACCTTC
TRBJ2-7	TRBD2	-	TRBV19	CASQAGDEVSEQYF	TGTGCCAGTCAAGCGGGAGATGAGGTATCCGAGCAGTACTTC
TRBJ2-6	-	once	TRBV25-1	CSWRGRRNSGANVLTF	TGTTCCTGGCGGGGGCGAAGGAACTCTGGGGCCAACGTCCTGACTTTC
TRBJ2-2	-	-	TRBV2	CASSDRGYGELFF	TGTGCCAGCAGTGACCGGGGTTACGGGGAGCTGTTTTTT
TRBJ1-4	-	once	TRBV18	CASSPPSTGTNEKLFF	TGTGCCAGCTCACCACCCTCGACAGGCACTAATGAAAAACTGTTTTTT
TRBJ2-2	TRBD2	few	TRBV3-1/TRBV3-2	CASSRGLAGNTGELFF	TGTGCCAGCAGCCGCGGACTAGCGGGGAACACCGGGGAGCTGTTTTTT
TRBJ2-7	TRBD1	once	TRBV28	CASSVPPGQAYEQYF	TGTGCCAGCAGTGTGCCTCCGGGACAGGCCTACGAGCAGTACTTC
TRBJ2-1	TRBD2	-	TRBV7-6	CASTPGTSGRSWNEQFF	TGTGCCAGCACCCCCGGGACTAGCGGGAGGAGTTGGAATGAGCAGTTCTTC
TRBJ2-5	TRBD2	-	TRBV6-5	CASSYAAGVGETQYF	TGTGCCAGCAGTTACGCAGCGGGAGTGGGAGAGACCCAGTACTTC
TRBJ2-2	TRBD2	-	TRBV5-4	CASSPSGGGGVTGELFF	TGTGCCAGCAGCCCATCGGGAGGGGGAGGTGTGACCGGGGAGCTGTTTTTT
TRBJ1-2	TRBD1	-	TRBV28	CASSSGQGYGYTF	TGTGCCAGCAGTTCGGGACAGGGCTATGGCTACACCTTC
TRBJ2-1	-	-	TRBV7-2	CASSLGGLSTDEQFF	TGTGCCAGCAGCTTAGGGGGCCTAAGTACAGATGAGCAGTTCTTC
TRBJ2-3	TRBD2	-	TRBV19	CASSIFSGLAIGTDTQYF	TGTGCCAGTAGTATTTTCTCGGGACTAGCGATCGGCACAGATACGCAGTATTTT